The clone carrying this T cell receptor beta chain was seen many times. From RNA transcripts, TCR beta CDR3 regions were amplified. HTBI primers drove first-round RT-PCR of the TCR CDR3. TCRdb redid the calling of the multiplex PCR reads with MiXCR, one entry per CDR3 protein. Of around 250,000 distinct CDR3 sequences listed, less than 15% are singletons. The sample comes from a study of T cells in Graves' hyperthyroidism and ophthalmopathy. The source of this sequence is a woman aged 40 to 55 with Graves' hyperthyroidism that later progressed to Graves' ophthalmopathy. The sample taken for sequencing was blood.

The CDR3 region is CASSSLMGLLAGADTQYF. CDR3 coding DNA: TGTGCCAGCAGTTCATTAATGGGCCTACTAGCGGGAGCCGATACGCAGTATTTT. J is TRBJ2-3 and V is TRBV28; 11 positions agree with TRBD2. Germline trimming cut 4 bases from V and 6 bases from J; bases unmatched to any gene: 15. CDR1 MDHEN and CDR2 SYDVKM come from the germline V gene. The CDR3 contains 18 residues.